This T cell receptor beta chain was retrieved from a study of metastatic and nonmetastatic thyroid tumors. The wider study: A comparison of repertoires was made across blood and tumor or nodule tissue from malignant and benign thyroid patients. Study results and caveats: Malignant thyroid tumors reportedly exceeded benign nodules significantly in TCR beta diversity, with the difference appearing in blood and tumor.

The entire patient cohort was treatment-naive prior to thyroid surgery. The sample holds a few counts of this clone. Its antigen is unidentified. There are 15 residues in the CDR3. V was shortened by 6 bases and J by 4 bases, with 16 bases between the two germline ends. Original processing notes: It was from CDR3 differences across clinicopathological groups that a distant-metastasis classifier for papillary thyroid cancer was built. Using MiXCR, TCRdb re-called clones from the PCR reads. TCRdb's processing, not the study's, gives the V and J calls here. There are 25,000 or so clones in the sample; 15% to 20% occur only once, and 3.5% to 4.5% lies in the top ten.

This chain links TRBV12-3 or TRBV12-4 with TRBJ1-5; D is perhaps TRBD1 (6 bases). This clonotype originated in a female donor with papillary thyroid cancer or a benign thyroid nodule (not recorded which). Some clones in this sample may be carry-over from other donors' samples. Specimen: blood. CDR3: CASSPGQGGNQPQHF. CDR3 bases: TGTGCCAGCAGCCCCGGACAAGGGGGGAATCAGCCCCAGCATTTT.